A single sample gave rise to the 21 T cell receptor beta chains below, sequenced in a study of CD8 T cells in ankylosing spondylitis. Using its own MiXCR run on the 5' RACE reads, TCRdb lists one record per CDR3 protein. This table holds some 250,000 distinct CDR3 sequences, 8.6% found once. Sequencing was done on a sample of blood, either unsorted or a sorted T cell fraction (not recorded which). The receptors were gathered from a male donor with ankylosing spondylitis or in good health (not recorded which).

This clonotype was counted at least ten times. The chain recombines TRBV20-1 with TRBJ2-1, with D perhaps TRBD1 (6 bases). The CDR3 length is 14 residues. The ends were cut back, 6 bases at V and 6 bases at J, with 18 bases in the middle. Germline CDR1 is DFQATT and CDR2 is SNEGSKA (reference sequence). DNA for the CDR3: TGCAGTGCAAGAACAGGGTATTTCGGCAATGAGCAGTTCTTC. This encodes CSARTGYFGNEQFF.

This clonotype occurred a few times. This chain links TRBV6-2 or TRBV6-3 with TRBJ2-5; 8 bases are shared with TRBD1. CDR3 length: 15 residues. CDR1 MNHEY and CDR2 SVGEGT come from the germline V gene. V shed 6 bases and J 5 bases; nucleotides not matched to a gene: 11. The CDR3 DNA is TGTGCCAGCAGGGAAGGACAGGGCCGCCTGGAGACCCAGTACTTC. It translates to CASREGQGRLETQYF.

The chain carries TRBV5-1 and TRBJ2-5, with TRBD2 matching 12 bases. Per germline, CDR1 SGHRS and CDR2 YFSETQ. V lost 1 base and J lost 5; bases outside the gene matches: 9. The CDR3 extends over 17 amino acids. The DNA of the CDR3 is TGCGCCAGCAGCTTGTCAGCTAGCGGGAGGGCCGGGGAGACCCAGTACTTC. This translates into CASSLSASGRAGETQYF.

In its sample, this clonotype was seen many times. The V and J genes are TRBV20-1 and TRBJ2-7; D may be TRBD1 (6 bases). This CDR3 is 17 amino acids long. V gave up 0 bases and J gave up 4 bases, with 22 bases separating them. The germline CDR1 and CDR2 sequences are DFQATT and SNEGSKA (reference sequence). The CDR3 bases are TGCAGTGCTAGAGATCTCCCCACAGGGCACCCCTTTTACGAGCAGTACTTC. It encodes CSARDLPTGHPFYEQYF.

Many counts were recorded for this clonotype. The chain has TRBV18 and TRBJ2-3; tentative D call: TRBD1 (6 bases). This CDR3 is 14 amino acids long. CDR1 KGHSH and CDR2 LQKENI come from the germline V gene. V lost 0 bases and J 5 bases, leaving 9 bases between the germline ends. CDR3 sequence: CASSPPGAGDTQYF. CDR3 nucleotides: TGTGCCAGCTCACCACCGGGGGCGGGAGATACGCAGTATTTT.

The chain uses TRBV4-3 and TRBJ1-1, with D maybe TRBD1 (6 bases). CDR1 is LGHNA, CDR2 YSLEER, per germline. V shed 11 bases and J shed 1 base, with 17 bases lying between them. CDR3 length: 14 amino acids. The chain's CDR3 is CAFEGGRPNTEAFF. The CDR3 coding sequence is TGCGCCTTCGAGGGGGGCCGACCGAACACTGAAGCTTTCTTT.

The chain has TRBV5-1 and TRBJ2-1; 11 nucleotides align to TRBD2. CDR3 length: 15 residues. Germline CDR1 reads SGHRS; CDR2 reads YFSETQ. The V gene end was trimmed by 6 bases and the J gene end by 9 bases; junction bases not matched to a gene: 11. The CDR3 here is CASTITSGSAGEQFF. The CDR3 bases are TGCGCCAGCACCATAACTAGCGGGAGCGCCGGTGAGCAGTTCTTC.

This clonotype was counted at least ten times. The chain uses TRBV4-3 and TRBJ2-7, with a tentative D call TRBD2 (6 bases). Germline CDR1 and CDR2: LGHNA and YSLEER. V was cut by 9 bases and J by 4 bases, with 13 bases left in between. The CDR3 loop spans 12 amino acids. The chain's CDR3 is CARIREKYEQYF. The CDR3 region has the DNA TGCGCCAGGATACGGGAGAAGTACGAGCAGTACTTC.

This clonotype was observed a few times. The rearrangement links TRBV12-3 or TRBV12-4 to TRBJ1-5; D gene unclear. The CDR3 spans 12 residues. V lost 3 bases and J 12 bases, leaving 12 bases between the germline ends. The CDR3, as DNA: TGTGCCAGCAGTTTTAACGTCGTAAGCCAGCATTTT. Translated: CASSFNVVSQHF.

This clonotype was found many times. This chain links TRBV4-3 with TRBJ2-1; no clear D. The CDR3 loop spans 13 amino acids. The germline V gene has CDR1 LGHNA and CDR2 YSLEER. V dropped 4 bases and J dropped 7 bases, with 11 bases sitting between them. Written as DNA, the CDR3 is TGCGCCAGCAGCCTAAGCTGGGTAAATGAGCAGTTCTTC. Amino acids: CASSLSWVNEQFF.

CDR3 protein: CSVDAGGPEAFF. For the CDR3, the DNA is TGCAGCGTTGACGCGGGAGGACCTGAAGCTTTCTTT. This sequence joins TRBV29-1 and TRBJ1-1; D is unresolved. Germline V lookup: CDR1 SQVTM, CDR2 ANQGSEA. The CDR3 length is 12 residues. The V end was cut by 3 bases, the J end by 6 bases, with 11 bases between.

This clonotype came up many times. The chain joins TRBV30 to TRBJ1-6; D might be TRBD1 (5 bases). CDR1 is GTSNPN, CDR2 SVGIG, per germline (reference sequence). V was trimmed by 4 bases and J by 7 bases, leaving 17 bases between them. CDR3 length: 15 residues. The CDR3 here is CAWNHLGTRNSPLHF. The CDR3 DNA reads as TGTGCCTGGAATCATTTGGGGACTCGGAATTCACCCCTCCACTTT.

In nucleotides, the CDR3 is TGCAGTGCTAGTCCCGGGGGGCAGAGCGATGAAAAACTGTTTTTT. It encodes CSASPGGQSDEKLFF. The chain joins TRBV20-1 to TRBJ1-4, with a tentative D call TRBD1 (6 bases). The germline V gene has CDR1 DFQATT and CDR2 SNEGSKA (reference sequence). The CDR3 contains 15 residues. Trimming pared 3 bases from V and 6 bases from J, leaving 17 bases between.

This clonotype was seen at least ten times. This rearrangement joins TRBV20-1 to TRBJ2-1; D assignment may be TRBD1 or TRBD2 (5 bases each). V lost 4 bases, J lost 10 bases, and 14 bases lay in between. The CDR3 consists of 12 residues. Germline V gives CDR1 DFQATT, CDR2 SNEGSKA (reference sequence). In DNA form, the CDR3 reads TGCAGTGCTACGGGACCCCTGGGGGAGCAGTTCTTC. This translates into CSATGPLGEQFF.

The table lists this clonotype with many counts. This chain uses TRBV10-3 with TRBJ2-7; D call uncertain. The germline V gene encodes CDR1 ENHRY and CDR2 SYGVKD. The CDR3 runs to 12 residues. Between the trimmed V and J ends, which lost 0 bases and 7 bases, there was a span of 7 bases. DNA of the CDR3: TGTGCCATCAGTGAGTCGAACCCTGAGCAGTACTTC. Translation gives CAISESNPEQYF.

The chain has TRBV20-1 and TRBJ1-1; D is unresolved. The germline V gene has CDR1 DFQATT and CDR2 SNEGSKA (reference sequence). V lost 3 bases to trimming and J lost 5 bases, with 10 bases between them. This CDR3 contains 12 residues. The chain's CDR3 is CSASPSVTEAFF. CDR3 DNA sequence: TGCAGTGCTAGCCCATCGGTAACTGAAGCTTTCTTT.

In this sample, this clonotype turned up many times. The V gene is TRBV12-3 or TRBV12-4, the J gene TRBJ1-1; no reliable D call. V shed 1 base and J shed 7 bases, with 7 bases lying between them. The CDR3 covers 12 residues. CDR3 nucleotides: TGTGCCAGCAGTTTAGTAACAGATGAAGCTTTCTTT. Protein sequence: CASSLVTDEAFF.

Of note for this clonotype: Mismatch with germline at one junction end may stem from a read error. This chain links TRBV6-2 or TRBV6-3 with TRBJ2-1; D not certain. The CDR3 is made up of 15 amino acids. Germline CDR1 MNHEY, CDR2 SVGEGT. The CDR3 region has the DNA TGTACCAGCAGTCCCGGTAGCACGAATAACAATGAGCAGTTCTTC. This translates into CTSSPGSTNNNEQFF.

There are many counts of this clonotype. V gene TRBV5-1 combines with J gene TRBJ2-6; 10 bases fit TRBD1. This CDR3 has 19 amino acids. Germline lookup yields CDR1 SGHRS and CDR2 YFSETQ. Germline trimming cut 0 bases from V and 0 bases from J; bases unmatched to any gene: 6. DNA for the CDR3: TGCGCCAGCAGCTTGGGGACAGGGGGGAGCCTCTCTGGGGCCAACGTCCTGACTTTC. Translated, it gives CASSLGTGGSLSGANVLTF.

Ten or more counts support this clonotype. This rearrangement joins TRBV5-1 to TRBJ2-7; possibly TRBD1 for D (5 bases). From germline, CDR1 is SGHRS and CDR2 YFSETQ. V was cut by 3 bases and J by 2 bases, with 15 bases left in between. This CDR3 region has 15 residues. CDR3 region: CASSSNRPGPYEQYF. The CDR3 DNA follows: TGCGCCAGCAGCTCTAACAGGCCTGGGCCCTACGAGCAGTACTTC.

This clonotype was detected many times. The V call is TRBV7-8, the J call TRBJ2-7; 9 bases are a match to TRBD1. In germline, CDR1 is SGHVS, CDR2 FQNEAQ. The J segment lost 0 bases and the V segment lost 3 bases, leaving 6 bases of the junction unmatched. This CDR3 is built from 16 residues. In DNA form, the CDR3 reads TGTGCCAGCAGCTTGGGACAGGGCCTCAGCTCCTACGAGCAGTACTTC. Translation: CASSLGQGLSSYEQYF. Filled out from reference TRBV7-8 and TRBJ2-7, the complete variable domain reads GAGVSQSPRYKVAKRGQDVALRCDPISGHVSLFWYQQALGQGPEFLTYFQNEAQLDKSGLPSDRFFAERPEGSVSTLKIQRTQQEDSAVYLCASSLGQGLSSYEQYFGPGTRLTVT.